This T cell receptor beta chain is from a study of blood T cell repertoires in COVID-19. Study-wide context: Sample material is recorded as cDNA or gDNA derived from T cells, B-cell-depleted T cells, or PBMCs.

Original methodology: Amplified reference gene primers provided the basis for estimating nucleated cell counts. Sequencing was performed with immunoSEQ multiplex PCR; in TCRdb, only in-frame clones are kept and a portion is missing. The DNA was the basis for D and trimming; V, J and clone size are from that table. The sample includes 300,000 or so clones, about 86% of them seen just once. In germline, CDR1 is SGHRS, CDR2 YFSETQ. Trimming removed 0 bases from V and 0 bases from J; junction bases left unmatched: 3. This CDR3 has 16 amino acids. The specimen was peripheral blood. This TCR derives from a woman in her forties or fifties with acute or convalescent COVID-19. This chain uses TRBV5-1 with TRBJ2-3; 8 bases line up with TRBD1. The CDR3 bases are TGCGCCAGCAGCTTGGCCGGGACAGGAAGCACAGATACGCAGTATTTT. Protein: CASSLAGTGSTDTQYF.